This T cell receptor beta chain was retrieved from a study of cytomegalovirus exposure and HLA in healthy donors (dated by TCRdb to about 2017). With regard to the full study: An earlier analysis of some 600 of the donors reported 250 to 300 Gb of sequence data and 117 million unique TCR beta sequences obtained from about 200 million T cells. The genetic ancestry cluster associated with self-reported Caucasian donors included 65% to 90% of the 300 to 400 genotyped donors. The later analysis used no new phenotypic data to find candidate immune exposures, relying instead on TCR beta sequences and their occurrence across donors. An earlier analysis of around 540 of the donors applied high-throughput TCR beta sequencing to assess whether each TCR beta V gene segment acted as functional or pseudogenic. To study patterns of TCR occurrence, a later analysis re-analyzed previously published TCR beta repertoires from around 670 donors and added high-resolution HLA genotyping. Roughly 300 gigabases of sequencing data and approximately 84 million unique TCR sequences were included in an early release covering 550 to 800 HLA-typed donors. Genome-wide SNP genotypes for about three fifths of the roughly 670 donors were used in a later genetic analysis, which treated that subset as a discovery cohort. Across approximately 400 genotyped donors of the cohort, an average of approximately 240,000 unique TCR beta nucleotide sequences per donor were sequenced, and roughly 17% of those sequences were non-productive. The T cell repertoires of 666 subjects were profiled by immunosequencing and related to cytomegalovirus serostatus. Every discovery cohort repertoire had been produced on one sequencing platform. HLA typing included class I and class II loci at four-digit resolution. High-throughput TCR immunosequencing, statistical association of individual TCRs with disease status, and machine learning were combined to predict cytomegalovirus infection status. The study was designed to test whether signatures of past pathogen exposure could be identified by cataloging public T cell receptors. Typing coverage varied by locus: roughly 629-640 donors for A, B, C, DRB1 and DQB1; roughly 500 for DQA1; over 600 for DPA1; around 490 for DPB1. Besides the first cohort of around 670 subjects, a separate validation cohort made up of roughly 120 different subjects was used. Several DR-DQ haplotypes were handled as single units for association and clustering because linkage in the cohort was strong. Donor age, sex, ethnicity and CMV serostatus were collected together with the repertoire data.

Sequences MNHNY (CDR1) and SVGAGI (CDR2) are obtained from the germline V gene (reference sequence). The CDR3 contains 15 residues, cysteine and phenylalanine counted. The DNA shown is the 45-base CDR3, in frame from base 1. V has 2 bases trimmed and J has 9 bases trimmed; junction bases matching no gene number 7. The cohort was made up of several hundred healthy bone marrow donors. At the time of sampling, all cohort members were nominally healthy, though unrecorded immune exposures were likely present. The donor tested CMV seronegative and was one of the 352 seronegative cohort members. A peripheral blood sample was provided by each donor, and peripheral blood mononuclear cells were used for TCR beta sequencing. The Qiagen DNeasy Blood Extraction Kit was used to extract genomic DNA from the blood cell samples. The paper's findings and limits, for the study overall: In a later analysis, the rate of TCR association differed among HLA loci, with DRB1 alleles having the most associated TCRs and HLA-C alleles having the fewest. A further reported finding was that TCR beta sequences accurately predicted the HLA-A and HLA-B alleles for most subjects in the first cohort. The sequencing pipeline was judged likely to have produced a cluster of highly shared sequence variants as a technical artifact. Most TCR sequences were observed very rarely across donors, whereas some public TCRs were present in many individuals. Some IMGT-functional V segments, including TRBV6-2 and TRBV6-3, could not be distinguished by the 87-base-pair reads and were therefore excluded. In this cohort, only TCR beta chains were sequenced, and detectable features were limited by the absence of alpha or paired-chain data. The authors suggested that the approach could potentially be extended to other disease states and immunological phenotypes. Because HLA typing was missing for some donors at each locus, association tests included only the typed subset. The study listed 164 TCR beta chains as associated with cytomegalovirus. In a later genetic analysis, fewer N-insertions in productive TCRs were reported among donors in an Asian-associated ancestry cluster than the roughly 700-donor mean. In vitro tests confirmed that a few of the cytomegalovirus-associated TCR beta chains recognize cytomegalovirus antigens. In a later analysis, several top co-occurrence clusters were reported to appear linked to parvovirus B19, influenza, CMV and Epstein-Barr virus. In both the original and validation cohorts, the classifier was reported to diagnose cytomegalovirus status with high specificity and sensitivity. Compared with equally common non-associated chains, HLA-associated TCR beta chains in a later analysis were more clonally expanded and had lower generation probabilities. Approximately 16 rarely observed V segments, including chromosome 9 orphons, were excluded from the earlier analysis of about 600 of the donors because counts were too low. Immune exposure information for the cohort was limited to CMV serostatus. In an earlier analysis of a few hundred of the donors, most TCR beta V segments were observed in productive rearrangements about 87% or about 30% of the time, broadly matching IMGT annotations. A later analysis associated 16,951 TCR beta sequences with specific HLA alleles at a false discovery rate of 0.05. In a later analysis, most CMV-associated TCR beta chains were found to appear HLA-restricted, with HLA associations seemingly driven largely by CMV exposure. Correlated functional status among segregating V segments might be attributable to linkage disequilibrium, but an unknown experimental factor could not be ruled out. A later genetic analysis associated a missense DCLRE1C variant with V-gene and J-gene trimming of TCR beta chains, and an independent cohort replicated the association. When HLA alleles, especially DR and DQ, strongly co-occurred, attributing TCR associations to individual alleles was difficult. Presence/absence analyses assumed roughly uniform sequencing depth across donors, an assumption that may not hold.

This clone has more than one count but fewer than ten. What antigen it recognizes has not been identified. Per-base qualities were not stored, and no clone one base away is much larger. Library construction relied on the immunoSEQ multiplex PCR assay. The multiplex PCR relied on a mix of 60 forward primers for TCR Vbeta segments and 13 reverse primers for TCR Jbeta segments. The CDR3 region of rearranged TCR beta genes was amplified from genomic DNA with a multiplex PCR assay. Amplified TCR beta libraries were sequenced as 87-base-pair reads on the Illumina HiSeq System. The source study handled its data this way. A later analysis counted tens of millions of unique TCR beta chains across the 550 to 800 repertoires, and some 11 million of these chains were shared by at least two donors. A nearest-neighbor algorithm error-corrected the raw reads and collapsed the reads into unique sequences, merging closely related sequences to remove PCR and sequencing errors. Alignment of CDR3 sequences to IMGT reference sequences was used to assign V, D and J gene segments. For a sequence to be retained, a match of at least six nucleotides to both a V gene segment and a J gene segment was required. A rearrangement was called productive if the CDR3 had no stop codons and remained in frame with V and J, and every other rearrangement was called non-productive. CDR3 was defined according to IMGT convention as the region running from the second conserved V-encoded cysteine to the conserved J-encoded phenylalanine. The earlier analysis of about 610 of the donors excluded any sequence lacking an unambiguous match to a single V gene segment. An earlier analysis of around 600 of the donors classified V segments as functional when productive rearrangements were above 56.7% and as segregating when the standard deviation between donors was above 5%. To diagnose cytomegalovirus status from the catalog of TCR beta chain sequences, a statistical classification framework was built. A later analysis assigned V and J genes by comparing TCR nucleotide sequences with IMGT/GENE-DB human TR gene sequences. In a later analysis, CDR3 sequences and most-parsimonious VDJ recombination scenarios were assigned using the TCRdist pipeline. In a later analysis, every TCR beta chain was defined by the combination of its CDR3 amino acid sequence and its V-gene family, and reads without a unique V-gene family were dropped. A later analysis removed 450 to 600 highly shared, low-generation-probability nucleotide sequences to deal with suspected cross-contamination and a sequencing artifact. A later analysis calculated a clonal expansion index for each public chain from normalized within-repertoire ranks of inferred template counts. Generation probabilities in a later analysis came from a VDJ recombination model fitted to out-of-frame rearrangements, and those results were checked against IGoR. Hypergeometric tests were used in a later analysis to score TCR-TCR, TCR-HLA and TCR-CMV co-occurrence, with a repertoire-size bias correction applied to the TCR pairs. In a later analysis, false discovery rates were estimated by permuting HLA or CMV assignments 20 times. A later analysis grouped co-occurring TCRs with DBSCAN, adding TCRdist sequence similarity when clustering within HLA-allele-positive subsets. Co-occurrence clustering excluded repertoires with fewer than 30,000 or more than 120,000 public chains, plus five with anomalous nucleotide sharing. TCRdb obtained this table from immuneACCESS and retained in-frame rearrangements with V and J assigned. These tables miss some clones; where compared with another copy, unresolved V genes account for less than half of the shortfall, and the remainder is unexplained. The D gene and trimming were derived from the DNA, and the V and J assignments and clone size from that table. The sample table lists 100,000 or so clones, over 70% of them with a count of one. Around 1.3% of the sample goes to the ten largest clones.

The chain is made from TRBV6-6 and TRBJ2-1; TRBD2 matches 10 bases in the middle. The sequence was collected from a man aged 40-49 years in good health and CMV-seronegative. Sequenced sample: PBMCs. The nucleotide sequence reads TGTGCCAGCAGTTACCCTCAGCGGGAGGGCCCTGAGCAGTTCTTC. The resulting protein is CASSYPQREGPEQFF.